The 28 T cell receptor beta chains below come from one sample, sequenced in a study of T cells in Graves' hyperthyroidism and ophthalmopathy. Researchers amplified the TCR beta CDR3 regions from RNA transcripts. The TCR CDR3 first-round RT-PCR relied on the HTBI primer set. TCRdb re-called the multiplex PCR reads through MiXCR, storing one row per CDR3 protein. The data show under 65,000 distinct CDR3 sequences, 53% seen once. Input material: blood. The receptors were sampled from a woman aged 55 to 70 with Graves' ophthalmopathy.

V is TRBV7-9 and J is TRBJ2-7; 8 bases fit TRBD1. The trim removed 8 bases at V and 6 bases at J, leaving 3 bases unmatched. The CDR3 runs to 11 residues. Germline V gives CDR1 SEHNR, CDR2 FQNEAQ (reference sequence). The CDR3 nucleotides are TGTGCCAGCTCGACAGGGGTCGAGCAGTACTTC. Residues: CASSTGVEQYF.

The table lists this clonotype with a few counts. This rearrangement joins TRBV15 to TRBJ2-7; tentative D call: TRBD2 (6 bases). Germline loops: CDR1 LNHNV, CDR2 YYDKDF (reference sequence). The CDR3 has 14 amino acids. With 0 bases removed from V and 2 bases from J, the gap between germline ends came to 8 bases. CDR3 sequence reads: CATSREGEAYEQYF. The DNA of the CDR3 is TGTGCCACCAGCAGAGAAGGGGAGGCCTACGAGCAGTACTTC.

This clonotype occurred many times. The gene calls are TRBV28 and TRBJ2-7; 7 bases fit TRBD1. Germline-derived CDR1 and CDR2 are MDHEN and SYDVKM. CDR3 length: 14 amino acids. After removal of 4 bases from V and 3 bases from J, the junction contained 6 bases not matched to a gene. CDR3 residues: CASSSDREGYEQYF. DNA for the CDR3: TGTGCCAGCAGTTCAGACAGGGAAGGCTACGAGCAGTACTTC.

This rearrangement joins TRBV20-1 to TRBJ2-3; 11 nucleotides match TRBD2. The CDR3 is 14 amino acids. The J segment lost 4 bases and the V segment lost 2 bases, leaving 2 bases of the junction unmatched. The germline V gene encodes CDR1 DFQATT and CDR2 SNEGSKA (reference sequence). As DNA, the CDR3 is TGCAGTGCTAGACTGGGACTAGCGGCAGATACGCAGTATTTT. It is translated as CSARLGLAADTQYF.

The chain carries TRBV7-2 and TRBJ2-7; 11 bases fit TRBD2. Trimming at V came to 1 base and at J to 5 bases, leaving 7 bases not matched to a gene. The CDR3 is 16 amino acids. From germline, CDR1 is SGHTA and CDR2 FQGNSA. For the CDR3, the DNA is TGTGCCAGCAGCTTAGGTCCGGGACTAGCGGTCGACGAGCAGTACTTC. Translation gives CASSLGPGLAVDEQYF.

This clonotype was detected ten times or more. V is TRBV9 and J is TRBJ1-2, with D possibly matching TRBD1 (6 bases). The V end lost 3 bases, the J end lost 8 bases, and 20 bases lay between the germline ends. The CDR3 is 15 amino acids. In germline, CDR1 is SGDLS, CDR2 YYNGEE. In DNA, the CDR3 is TGTGCCAGCAGCGCGGACGGGACACCTATTTACGGCTACACCTTC. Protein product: CASSADGTPIYGYTF.

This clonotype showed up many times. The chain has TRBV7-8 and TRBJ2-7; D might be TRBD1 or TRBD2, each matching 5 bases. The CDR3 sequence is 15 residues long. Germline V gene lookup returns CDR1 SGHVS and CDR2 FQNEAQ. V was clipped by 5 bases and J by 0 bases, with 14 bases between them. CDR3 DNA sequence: TGTGCCAGCAGCCTCGGGACGGAGAGCTCCTACGAGCAGTACTTC. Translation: CASSLGTESSYEQYF.

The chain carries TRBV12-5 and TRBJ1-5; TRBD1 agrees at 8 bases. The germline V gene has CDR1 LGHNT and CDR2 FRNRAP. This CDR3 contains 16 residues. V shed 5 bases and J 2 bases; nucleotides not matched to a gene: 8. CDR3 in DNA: TGTGCTAGTGGTACCGGGACAGGAATTCGCAATCAGCCCCAGCATTTT. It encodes CASGTGTGIRNQPQHF.

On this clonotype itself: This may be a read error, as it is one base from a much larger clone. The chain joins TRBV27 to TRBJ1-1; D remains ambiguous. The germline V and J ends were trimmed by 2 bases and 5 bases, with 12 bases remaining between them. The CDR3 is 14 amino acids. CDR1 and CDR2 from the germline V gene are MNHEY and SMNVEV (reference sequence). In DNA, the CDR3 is TGTGCCAGCAGTTTAAACGGCATTGTAACTGAAGCTTTCTTT. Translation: CASSLNGIVTEAFF.

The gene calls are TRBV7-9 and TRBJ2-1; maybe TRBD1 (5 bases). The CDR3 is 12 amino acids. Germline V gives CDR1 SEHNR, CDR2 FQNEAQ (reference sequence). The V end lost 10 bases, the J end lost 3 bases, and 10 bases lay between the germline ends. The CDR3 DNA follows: TGTGCCATCCTGACAGTCTACAATGAGCAGTTCTTC. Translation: CAILTVYNEQFF.

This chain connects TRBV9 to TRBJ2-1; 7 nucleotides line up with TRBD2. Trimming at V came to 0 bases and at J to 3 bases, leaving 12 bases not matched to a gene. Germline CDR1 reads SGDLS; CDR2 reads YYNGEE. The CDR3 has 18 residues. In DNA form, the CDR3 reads TGTGCCAGCAGCGTAGCCGTGACTAGCTTTGGCGTCTACAATGAGCAGTTCTTC. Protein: CASSVAVTSFGVYNEQFF.

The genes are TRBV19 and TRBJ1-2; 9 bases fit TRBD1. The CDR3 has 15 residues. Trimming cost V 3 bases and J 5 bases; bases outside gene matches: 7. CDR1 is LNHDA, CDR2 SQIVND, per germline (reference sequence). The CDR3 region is CASSITGGRGYGYTF. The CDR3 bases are TGTGCCAGTAGTATCACAGGGGGCAGAGGTTATGGCTACACCTTC.

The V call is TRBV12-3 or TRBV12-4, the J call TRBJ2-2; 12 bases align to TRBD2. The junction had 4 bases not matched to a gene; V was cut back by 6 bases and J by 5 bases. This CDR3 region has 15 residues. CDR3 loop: CASRLTSGGTGELFF. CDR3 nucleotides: TGTGCCAGCAGGCTAACTAGCGGGGGGACCGGGGAGCTGTTTTTT.

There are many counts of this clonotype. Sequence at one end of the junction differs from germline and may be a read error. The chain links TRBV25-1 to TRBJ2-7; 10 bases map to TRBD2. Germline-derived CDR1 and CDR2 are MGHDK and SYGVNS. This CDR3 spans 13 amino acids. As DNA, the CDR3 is TGTGCCAGCAGTGCACTAGCGGGATACGAGCAGTATTTC. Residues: CASSALAGYEQYF.

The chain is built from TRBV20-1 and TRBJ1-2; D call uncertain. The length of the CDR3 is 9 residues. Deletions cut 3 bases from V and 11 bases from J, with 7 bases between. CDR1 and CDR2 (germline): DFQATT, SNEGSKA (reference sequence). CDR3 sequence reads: CSARQRYTF. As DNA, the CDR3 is TGCAGTGCTAGGCAACGTTACACCTTC.

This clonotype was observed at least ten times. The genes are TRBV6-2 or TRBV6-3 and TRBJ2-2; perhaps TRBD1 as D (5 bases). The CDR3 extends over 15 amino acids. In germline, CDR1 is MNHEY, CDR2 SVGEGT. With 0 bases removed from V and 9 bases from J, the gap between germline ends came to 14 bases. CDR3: CASSYSSRGSRELFF. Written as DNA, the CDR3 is TGTGCCAGCAGTTACTCGTCAAGGGGTAGCAGGGAGCTGTTTTTT.

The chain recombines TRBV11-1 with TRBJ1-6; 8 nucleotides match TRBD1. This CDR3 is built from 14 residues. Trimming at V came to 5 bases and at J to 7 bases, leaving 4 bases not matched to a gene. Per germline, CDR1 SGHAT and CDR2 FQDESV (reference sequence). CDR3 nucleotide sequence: TGTGCCAGCAGCCCCGACAGGGGCAATTCACCCCTCCACTTT. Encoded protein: CASSPDRGNSPLHF.

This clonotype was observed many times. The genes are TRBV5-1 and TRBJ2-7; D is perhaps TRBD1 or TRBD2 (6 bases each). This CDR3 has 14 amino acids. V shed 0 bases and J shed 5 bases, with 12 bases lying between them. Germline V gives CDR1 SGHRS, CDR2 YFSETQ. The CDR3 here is CASSLVPGADEQYF. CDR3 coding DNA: TGCGCCAGCAGCTTGGTACCGGGGGCCGACGAGCAGTACTTC.

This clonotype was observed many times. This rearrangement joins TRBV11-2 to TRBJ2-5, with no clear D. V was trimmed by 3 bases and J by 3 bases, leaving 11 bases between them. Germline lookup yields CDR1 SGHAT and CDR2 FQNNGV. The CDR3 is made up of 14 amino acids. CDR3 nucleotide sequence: TGTGCCAGCAGCTTCGCGGACGCCGAAGAGACCCAGTACTTC. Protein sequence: CASSFADAEETQYF.

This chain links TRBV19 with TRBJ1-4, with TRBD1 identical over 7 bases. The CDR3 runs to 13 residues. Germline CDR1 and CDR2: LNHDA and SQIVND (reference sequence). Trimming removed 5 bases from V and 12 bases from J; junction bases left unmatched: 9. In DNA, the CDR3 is TGTGCCAGTAGTTTTACAGGGGATGCGGAACTGTTTTTT. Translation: CASSFTGDAELFF.

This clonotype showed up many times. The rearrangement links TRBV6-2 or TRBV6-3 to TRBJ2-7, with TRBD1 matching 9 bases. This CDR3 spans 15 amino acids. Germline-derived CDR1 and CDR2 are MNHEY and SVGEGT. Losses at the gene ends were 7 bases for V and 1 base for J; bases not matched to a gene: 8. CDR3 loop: CASTADGQGSYEQYF. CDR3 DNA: TGTGCCAGCACCGCCGATGGACAGGGGTCCTACGAGCAGTACTTC.

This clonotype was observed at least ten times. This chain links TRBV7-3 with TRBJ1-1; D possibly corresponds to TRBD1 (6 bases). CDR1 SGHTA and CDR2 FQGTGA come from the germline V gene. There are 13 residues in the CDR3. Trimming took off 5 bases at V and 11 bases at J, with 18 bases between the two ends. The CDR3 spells CASSLKGGVMAFF. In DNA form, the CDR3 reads TGTGCCAGCAGCCTAAAGGGGGGGGTTATGGCTTTCTTT.

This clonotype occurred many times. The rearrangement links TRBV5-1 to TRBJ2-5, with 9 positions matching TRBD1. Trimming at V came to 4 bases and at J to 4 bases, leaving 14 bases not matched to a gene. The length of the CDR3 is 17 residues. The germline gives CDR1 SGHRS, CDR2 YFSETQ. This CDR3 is CASSPTGTGLKGETQYF. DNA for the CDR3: TGCGCCAGCAGCCCTACCGGGACAGGGTTAAAGGGAGAGACCCAGTACTTC.

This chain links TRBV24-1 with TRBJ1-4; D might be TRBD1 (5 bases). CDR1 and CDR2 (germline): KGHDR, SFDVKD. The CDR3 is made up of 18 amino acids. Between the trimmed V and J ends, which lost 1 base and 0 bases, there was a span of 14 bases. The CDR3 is CATSDLGQGDATNEKLFF. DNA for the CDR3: TGTGCCACCAGTGATTTAGGGCAAGGGGATGCAACTAATGAAAAACTGTTTTTT.

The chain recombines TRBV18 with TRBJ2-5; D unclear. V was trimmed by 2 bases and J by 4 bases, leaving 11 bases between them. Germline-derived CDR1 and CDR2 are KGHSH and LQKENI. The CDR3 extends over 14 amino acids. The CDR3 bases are TGTGCCAGCTCACCATTAAGCTGGTCAGAGACCCAGTACTTC. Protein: CASSPLSWSETQYF.

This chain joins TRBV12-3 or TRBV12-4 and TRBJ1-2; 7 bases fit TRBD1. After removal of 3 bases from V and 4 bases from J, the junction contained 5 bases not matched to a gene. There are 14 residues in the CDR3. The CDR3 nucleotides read TGTGCCAGCAGTTTCACAGGGGACTCCTATGGCTACACCTTC. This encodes CASSFTGDSYGYTF.

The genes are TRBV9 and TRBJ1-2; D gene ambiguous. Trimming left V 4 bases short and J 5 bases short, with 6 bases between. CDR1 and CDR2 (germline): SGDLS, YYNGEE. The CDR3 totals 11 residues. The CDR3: CASSSSYGYTF. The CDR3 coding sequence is TGTGCCAGCAGCTCGTCTTATGGCTACACCTTC.

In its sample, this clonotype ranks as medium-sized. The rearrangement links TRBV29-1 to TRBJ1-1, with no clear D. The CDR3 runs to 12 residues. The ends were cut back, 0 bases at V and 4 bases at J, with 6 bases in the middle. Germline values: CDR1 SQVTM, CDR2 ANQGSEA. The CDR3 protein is CSVEDLTTEAFF. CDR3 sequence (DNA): TGCAGCGTTGAAGACCTGACCACTGAAGCTTTCTTT.